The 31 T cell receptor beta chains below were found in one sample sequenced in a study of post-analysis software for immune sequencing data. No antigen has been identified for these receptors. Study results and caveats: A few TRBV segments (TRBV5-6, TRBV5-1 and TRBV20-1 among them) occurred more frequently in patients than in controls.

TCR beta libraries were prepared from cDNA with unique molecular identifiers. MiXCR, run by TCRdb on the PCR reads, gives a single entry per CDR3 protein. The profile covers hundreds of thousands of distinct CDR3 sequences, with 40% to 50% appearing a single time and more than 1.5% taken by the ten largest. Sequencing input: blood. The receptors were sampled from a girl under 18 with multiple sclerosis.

CDR3 sequence: CASSPQGNYGQPQHF. In DNA form, the CDR3 reads TGTGCCAGCAGCCCACAGGGGAATTATGGTCAGCCCCAGCATTTT. This chain uses TRBV7-9 with TRBJ1-5; 7 positions match TRBD1. V dropped 5 bases and J dropped 6; count of bases not matched to a gene: 10. This CDR3 comprises 15 residues. Germline CDR1 and CDR2: SEHNR and FQNEAQ (reference sequence).

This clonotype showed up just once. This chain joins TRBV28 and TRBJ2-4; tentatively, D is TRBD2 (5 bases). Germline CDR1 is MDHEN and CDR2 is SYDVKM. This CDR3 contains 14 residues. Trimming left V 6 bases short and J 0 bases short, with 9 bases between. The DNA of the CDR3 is TGTGCCAGCAGCATGAGCGGAGCCAAAAACATTCAGTACTTC. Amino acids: CASSMSGAKNIQYF. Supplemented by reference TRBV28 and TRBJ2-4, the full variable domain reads DVKVTQSSRYLVKRTGEKVFLECVQDMDHENMFWYRQDPGLGLRLIYFSYDVKMKEKGDIPEGYSVSREKKERFSLILESASTNQTSMYLCASSMSGAKNIQYFGAGTRLSVL.

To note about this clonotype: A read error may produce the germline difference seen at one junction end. CDR3 nucleotides: TGTGCCAGCAGTGTCCTAGCGGGAGGGGGCAATGGGCAGTTCTTC. This encodes CASSVLAGGGNGQFF. The chain joins TRBV28 to TRBJ2-1, with TRBD2 matching over 12 bases. CDR3 length equals 15 residues. The germline V gene has CDR1 MDHEN and CDR2 SYDVKM.

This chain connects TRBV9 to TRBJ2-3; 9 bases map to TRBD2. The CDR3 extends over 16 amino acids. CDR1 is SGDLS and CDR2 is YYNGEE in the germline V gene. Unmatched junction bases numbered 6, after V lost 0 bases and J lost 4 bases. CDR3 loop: CASSVGLAGVADTQYF. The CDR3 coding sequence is TGTGCCAGCAGCGTAGGATTAGCGGGAGTAGCAGATACGCAGTATTTT.

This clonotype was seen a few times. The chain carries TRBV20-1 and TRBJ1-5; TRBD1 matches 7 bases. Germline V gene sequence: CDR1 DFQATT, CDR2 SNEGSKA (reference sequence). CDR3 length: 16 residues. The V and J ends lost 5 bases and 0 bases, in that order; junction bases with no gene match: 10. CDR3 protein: CSAYGPGGPSNQPQHF. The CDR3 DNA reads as TGCAGTGCTTATGGACCAGGGGGTCCTAGCAATCAGCCCCAGCATTTT.

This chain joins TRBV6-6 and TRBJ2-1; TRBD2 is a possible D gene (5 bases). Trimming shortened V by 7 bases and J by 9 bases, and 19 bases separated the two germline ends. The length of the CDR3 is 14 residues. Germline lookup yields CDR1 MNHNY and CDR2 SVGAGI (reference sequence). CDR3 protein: CASTGPSSRGEQFF. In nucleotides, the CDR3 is TGTGCCAGCACCGGACCCTCTAGCCGCGGTGAGCAGTTCTTC.

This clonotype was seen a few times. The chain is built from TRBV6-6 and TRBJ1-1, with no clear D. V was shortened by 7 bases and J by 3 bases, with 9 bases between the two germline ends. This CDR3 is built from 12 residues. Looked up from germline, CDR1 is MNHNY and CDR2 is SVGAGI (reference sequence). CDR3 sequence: CASTTSYTEAFF. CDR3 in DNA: TGTGCCAGCACAACCAGCTACACTGAAGCTTTCTTT.

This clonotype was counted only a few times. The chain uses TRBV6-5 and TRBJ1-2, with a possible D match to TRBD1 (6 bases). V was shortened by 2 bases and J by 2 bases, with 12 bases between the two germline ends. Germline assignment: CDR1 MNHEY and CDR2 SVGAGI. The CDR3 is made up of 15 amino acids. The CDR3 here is CASSYTTGTNYGYTF. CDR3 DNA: TGTGCCAGCAGTTACACCACCGGGACAAACTATGGCTACACCTTC.

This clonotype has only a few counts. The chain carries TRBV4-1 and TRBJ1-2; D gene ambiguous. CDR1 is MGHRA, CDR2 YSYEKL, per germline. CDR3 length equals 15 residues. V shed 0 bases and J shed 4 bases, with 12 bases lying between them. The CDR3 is CASSQDVPRAYGYTF. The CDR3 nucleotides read TGCGCCAGCAGCCAAGATGTCCCGAGAGCCTATGGCTACACCTTC.

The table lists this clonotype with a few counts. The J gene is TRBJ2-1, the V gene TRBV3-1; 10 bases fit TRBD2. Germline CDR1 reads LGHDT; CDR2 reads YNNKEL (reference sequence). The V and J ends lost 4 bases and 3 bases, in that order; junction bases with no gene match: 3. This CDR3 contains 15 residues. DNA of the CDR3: TGTGCCAGCAGCCCCTCTAGCGGGAGCTACAATGAGCAGTTCTTC. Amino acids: CASSPSSGSYNEQFF.

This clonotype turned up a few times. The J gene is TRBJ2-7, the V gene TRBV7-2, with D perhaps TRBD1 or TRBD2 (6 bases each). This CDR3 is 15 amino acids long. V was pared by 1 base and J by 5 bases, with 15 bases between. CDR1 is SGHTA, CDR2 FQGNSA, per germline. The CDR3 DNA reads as TGTGCCAGCAGCTTAGATCCAGGAGGGGGAGACGAGCAGTACTTC. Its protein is CASSLDPGGGDEQYF.

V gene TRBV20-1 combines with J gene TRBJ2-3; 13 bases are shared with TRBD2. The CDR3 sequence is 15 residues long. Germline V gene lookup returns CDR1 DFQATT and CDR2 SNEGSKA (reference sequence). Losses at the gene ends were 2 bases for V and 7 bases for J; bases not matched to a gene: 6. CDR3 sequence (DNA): TGCAGTGCTAGATTCCGACTAGCGGGGGGTCATACGCAGTATTTT. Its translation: CSARFRLAGGHTQYF.

Written as DNA, the CDR3 is TGCGCCAGCAGCGTCCTCCAAGAGACCCAGTACTTC. Protein product: CASSVLQETQYF. This chain links TRBV5-1 with TRBJ2-5; D is unclear. The CDR3 length is 12 residues. With 4 bases removed from V and 1 base from J, the gap between germline ends came to 5 bases. CDR1 and CDR2 (germline): SGHRS, YFSETQ.

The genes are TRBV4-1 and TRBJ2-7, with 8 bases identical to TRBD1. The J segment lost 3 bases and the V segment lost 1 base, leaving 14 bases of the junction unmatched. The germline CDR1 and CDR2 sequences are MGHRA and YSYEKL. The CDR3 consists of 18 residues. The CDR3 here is CASSQVQTGARYDYEQYF. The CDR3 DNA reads TGCGCCAGCAGCCAAGTTCAGACAGGGGCCCGATATGACTACGAGCAGTACTTC.

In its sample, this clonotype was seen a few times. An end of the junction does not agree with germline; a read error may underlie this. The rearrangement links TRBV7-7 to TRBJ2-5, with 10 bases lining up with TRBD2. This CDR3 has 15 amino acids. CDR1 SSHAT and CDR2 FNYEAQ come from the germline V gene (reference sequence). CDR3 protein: CASSFQAGGRETQYF. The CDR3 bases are TGTGCTAGCAGCTTCCAAGCGGGAGGGAGAGAGACCCAGTACTTC.

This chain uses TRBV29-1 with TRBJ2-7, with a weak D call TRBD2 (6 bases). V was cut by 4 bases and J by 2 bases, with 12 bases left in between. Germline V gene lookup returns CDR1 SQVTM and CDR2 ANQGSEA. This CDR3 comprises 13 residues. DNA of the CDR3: TGCAGCGTTGCTAGGGACTTAGCCTACGAGCAGTACTTC. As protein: CSVARDLAYEQYF.

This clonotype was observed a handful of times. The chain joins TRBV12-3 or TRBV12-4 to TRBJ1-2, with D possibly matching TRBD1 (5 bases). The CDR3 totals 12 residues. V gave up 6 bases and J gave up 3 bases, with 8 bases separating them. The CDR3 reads CASREGDYGYTF. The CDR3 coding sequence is TGTGCCAGCAGGGAAGGGGACTATGGCTACACCTTC.

The CDR3 sequence is CASSPRQGPSSYNEQFF. CDR3 nucleotide sequence: TGTGCCAGCAGCCCTCGACAGGGCCCGAGCTCCTACAATGAGCAGTTCTTC. V usage is TRBV28 and J usage is TRBJ2-1, with 7 bases aligning to TRBD1. V was clipped by 6 bases and J by 0 bases; unmatched bases: 11. The CDR3 extends over 17 amino acids. The V gene's germline CDR1 is MDHEN and CDR2 SYDVKM.

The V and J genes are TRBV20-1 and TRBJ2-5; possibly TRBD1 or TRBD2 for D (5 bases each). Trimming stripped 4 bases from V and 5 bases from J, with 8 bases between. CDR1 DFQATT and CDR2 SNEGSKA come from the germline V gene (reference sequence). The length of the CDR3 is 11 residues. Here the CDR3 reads CSATGSETQYF. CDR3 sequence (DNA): TGCAGTGCTACAGGGAGTGAGACCCAGTACTTC.

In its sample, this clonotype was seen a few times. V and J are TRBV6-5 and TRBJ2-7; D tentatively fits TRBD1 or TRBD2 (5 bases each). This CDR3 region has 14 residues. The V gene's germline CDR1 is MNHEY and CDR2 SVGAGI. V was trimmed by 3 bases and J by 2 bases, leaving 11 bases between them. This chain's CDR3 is CASSYLRGTYEQYF. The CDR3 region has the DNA TGTGCCAGCAGTTATTTGAGGGGAACCTACGAGCAGTACTTC.

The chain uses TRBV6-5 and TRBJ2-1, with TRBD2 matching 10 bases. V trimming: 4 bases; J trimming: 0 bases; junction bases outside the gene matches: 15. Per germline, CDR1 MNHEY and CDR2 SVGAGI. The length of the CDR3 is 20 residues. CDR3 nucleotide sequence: TGTGCCAGCAGTTCCCTCAGCGGGAGGGCCGTAGCGAGCTCCTACAATGAGCAGTTCTTC. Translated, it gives CASSSLSGRAVASSYNEQFF.

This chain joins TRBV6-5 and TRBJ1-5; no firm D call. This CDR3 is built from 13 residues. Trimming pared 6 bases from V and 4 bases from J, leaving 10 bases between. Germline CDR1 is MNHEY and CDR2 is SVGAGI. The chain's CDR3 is CASRGSRNQPQHF. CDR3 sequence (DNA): TGTGCCAGCAGAGGGAGTCGAAATCAGCCCCAGCATTTT.

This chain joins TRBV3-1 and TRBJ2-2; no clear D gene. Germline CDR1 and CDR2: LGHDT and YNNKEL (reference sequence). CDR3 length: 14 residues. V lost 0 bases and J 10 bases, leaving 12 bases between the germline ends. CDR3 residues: CASSQDNVPVELFF. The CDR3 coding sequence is TGTGCCAGCAGCCAAGATAACGTGCCAGTGGAGCTGTTTTTT.

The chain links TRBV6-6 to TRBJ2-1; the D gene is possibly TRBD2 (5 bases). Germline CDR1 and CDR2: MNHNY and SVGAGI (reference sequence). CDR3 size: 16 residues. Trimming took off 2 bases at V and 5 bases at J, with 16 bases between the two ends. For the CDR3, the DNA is TGTGCCAGCAGTTACCCGGGTAGAAGGCGGGACAATGAGCAGTTCTTC. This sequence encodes CASSYPGRRRDNEQFF.

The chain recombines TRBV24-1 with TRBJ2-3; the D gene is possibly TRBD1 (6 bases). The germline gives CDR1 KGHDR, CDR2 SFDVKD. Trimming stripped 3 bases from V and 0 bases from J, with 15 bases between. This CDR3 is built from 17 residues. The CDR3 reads CATSDIRQASSTDTQYF. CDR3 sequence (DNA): TGTGCCACCAGTGATATTCGACAGGCCTCTAGCACAGATACGCAGTATTTT.

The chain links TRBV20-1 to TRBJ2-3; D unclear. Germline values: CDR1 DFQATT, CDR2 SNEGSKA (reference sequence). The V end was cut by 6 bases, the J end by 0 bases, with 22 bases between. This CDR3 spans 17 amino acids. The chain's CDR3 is CSAGLVPLTRSTDTQYF. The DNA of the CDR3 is TGCAGTGCCGGGCTAGTACCCCTGACCAGAAGCACAGATACGCAGTATTTT.

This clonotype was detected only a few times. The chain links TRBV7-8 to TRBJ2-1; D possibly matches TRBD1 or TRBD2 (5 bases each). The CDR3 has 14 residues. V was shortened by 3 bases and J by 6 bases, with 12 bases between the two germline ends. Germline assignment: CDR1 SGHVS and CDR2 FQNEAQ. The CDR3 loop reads CASSLVSGTNEQFF. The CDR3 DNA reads TGTGCCAGCAGCTTGGTATCAGGGACCAATGAGCAGTTCTTC.

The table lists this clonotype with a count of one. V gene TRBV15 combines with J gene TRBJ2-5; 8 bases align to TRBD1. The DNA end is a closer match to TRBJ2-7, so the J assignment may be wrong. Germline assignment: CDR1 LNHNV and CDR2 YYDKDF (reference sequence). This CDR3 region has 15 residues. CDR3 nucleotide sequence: TGTGCCACCAGCAGAGCTCTAGGACAGGGCCACGAGCAGTACTTC. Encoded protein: CATSRALGQGHEQYF.

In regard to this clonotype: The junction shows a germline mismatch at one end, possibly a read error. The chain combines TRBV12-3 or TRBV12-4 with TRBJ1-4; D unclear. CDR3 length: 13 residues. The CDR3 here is CANSVGHNEKLFF. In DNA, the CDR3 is TGTGCCAACAGTGTGGGCCATAATGAAAAACTGTTTTTT.

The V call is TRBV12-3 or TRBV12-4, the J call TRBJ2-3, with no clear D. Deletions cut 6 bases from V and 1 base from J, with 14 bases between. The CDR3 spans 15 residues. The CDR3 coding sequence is TGTGCCAGCAGCCGAGGTCCTCGAGGCACAGATACGCAGTATTTT. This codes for CASSRGPRGTDTQYF.

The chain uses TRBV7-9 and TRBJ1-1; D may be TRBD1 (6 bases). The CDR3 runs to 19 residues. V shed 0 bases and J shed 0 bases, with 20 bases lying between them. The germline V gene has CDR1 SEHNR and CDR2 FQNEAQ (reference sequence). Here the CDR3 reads CASSLATSATGLVNTEAFF. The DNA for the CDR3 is TGTGCCAGCAGCTTAGCAACATCCGCTACAGGGCTTGTGAACACTGAAGCTTTCTTT.